This TCR beta chain came from a study of spatial heterogeneity in lung cancer. Study in general: In raw reads, more than 9.5 appearances on average were recorded for each unique TCR and UMI combination.

Time point: blood at routine non-recurrence follow-up after resection. Extraction of whole RNA from tumor, nontumor lung or frozen PBMC preceded unsorted sequencing. Trimming took 2 bases from V and 0 from J, leaving 17 bases between them. The germline gives CDR1 MNHEY, CDR2 SVGAGI. This CDR3 comprises 17 residues. Individually, TCR cDNA molecules were each labelled with a unique molecular identifier. TCRdb reprocessed the 5' RACE reads via MiXCR and lists one record per CDR3 protein. The sample yields around 120,000 distinct CDR3 sequences, 9.5% to 15% seen once. The rearrangement joins TRBV6-5 to TRBJ2-7; D gene unclear. The source was PBMCs, collected at follow-up. This receptor was identified in a male donor with early-stage non-small cell lung cancer. The CDR3 reads CASSYMPQPNHSYEQYF. Here the CDR3 DNA reads TGTGCCAGCAGTTACATGCCGCAGCCAAATCACTCCTACGAGCAGTACTTC.